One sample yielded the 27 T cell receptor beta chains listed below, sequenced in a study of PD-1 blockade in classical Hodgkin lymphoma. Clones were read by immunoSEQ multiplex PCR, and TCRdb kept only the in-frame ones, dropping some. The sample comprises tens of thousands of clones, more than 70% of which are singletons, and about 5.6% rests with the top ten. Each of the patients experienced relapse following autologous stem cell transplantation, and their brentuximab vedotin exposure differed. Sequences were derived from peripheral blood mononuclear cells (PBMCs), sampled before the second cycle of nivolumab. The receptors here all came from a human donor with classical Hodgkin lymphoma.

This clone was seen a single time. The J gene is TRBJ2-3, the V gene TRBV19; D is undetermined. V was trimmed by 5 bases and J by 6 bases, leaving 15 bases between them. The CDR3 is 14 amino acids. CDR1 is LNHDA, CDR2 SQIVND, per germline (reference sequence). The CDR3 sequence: CASSPGLGWDTQYF. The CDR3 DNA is TGTGCCAGTAGTCCCGGGCTGGGTTGGGATACGCAGTATTTT.

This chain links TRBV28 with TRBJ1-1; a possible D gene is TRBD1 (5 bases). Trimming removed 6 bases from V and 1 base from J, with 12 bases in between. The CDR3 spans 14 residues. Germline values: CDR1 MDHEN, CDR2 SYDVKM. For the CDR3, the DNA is TGTGCCAGCAGCCCGGGGCAGAGGAACACTGAAGCTTTCTTT. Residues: CASSPGQRNTEAFF. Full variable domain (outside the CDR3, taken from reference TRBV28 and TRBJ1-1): DVKVTQSSRYLVKRTGEKVFLECVQDMDHENMFWYRQDPGLGLRLIYFSYDVKMKEKGDIPEGYSVSREKKERFSLILESASTNQTSMYLCASSPGQRNTEAFFGQGTRLTVV.

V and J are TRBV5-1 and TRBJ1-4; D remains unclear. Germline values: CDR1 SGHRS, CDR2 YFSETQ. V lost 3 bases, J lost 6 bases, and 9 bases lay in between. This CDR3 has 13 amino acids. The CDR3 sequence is CASSSGGDEKLFF. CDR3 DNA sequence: TGCGCCAGCAGCTCCGGTGGGGATGAAAAACTGTTTTTT.

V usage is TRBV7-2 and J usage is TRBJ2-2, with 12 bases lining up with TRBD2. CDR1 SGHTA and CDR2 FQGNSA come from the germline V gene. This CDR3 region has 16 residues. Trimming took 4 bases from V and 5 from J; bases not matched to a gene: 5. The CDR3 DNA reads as TGTGCCAGCAGCTGGACTAGCGGGGTCGGTACCGGGGAGCTGTTTTTT. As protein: CASSWTSGVGTGELFF. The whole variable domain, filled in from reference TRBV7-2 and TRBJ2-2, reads GAGVSQSPSNKVTEKGKDVELRCDPISGHTALYWYRQSLGQGLEFLIYFQGNSAPDKSGLPSDRFSAERTGGSVSTLTIQRTQQEDSAVYLCASSWTSGVGTGELFFGEGSRLTVL.

The CDR3 spells CASSYSEGGVPYEQYF. The DNA for the CDR3 is TGTGCCAGCAGTTACTCCGAAGGGGGGGTACCCTACGAGCAGTACTTC. The rearrangement links TRBV6-6 to TRBJ2-7; D is possibly TRBD2 (7 bases). Trimming removed 0 bases from V and 2 bases from J, with 14 bases in between. The CDR3 is made up of 16 amino acids. Germline V CDR1 and CDR2: MNHNY, SVGAGI (reference sequence).

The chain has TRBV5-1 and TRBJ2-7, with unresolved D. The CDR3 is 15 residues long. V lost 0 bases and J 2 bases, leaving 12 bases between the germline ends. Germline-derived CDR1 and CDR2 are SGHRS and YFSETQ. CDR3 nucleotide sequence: TGCGCCAGCAGCTTGGTCACCGGGCCGGCCTACGAGCAGTACTTC. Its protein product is CASSLVTGPAYEQYF.

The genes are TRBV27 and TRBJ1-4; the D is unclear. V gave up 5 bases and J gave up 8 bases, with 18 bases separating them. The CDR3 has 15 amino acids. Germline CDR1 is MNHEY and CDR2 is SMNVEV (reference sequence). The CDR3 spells CASSPIGQFQEKLFF. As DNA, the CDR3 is TGTGCCAGCAGTCCGATAGGGCAGTTTCAGGAAAAACTGTTTTTT. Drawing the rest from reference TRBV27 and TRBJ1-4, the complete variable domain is EAQVTQNPRYLITVTGKKLTVTCSQNMNHEYMSWYRQDPGLGLRQIYYSMNVEVTDKGDVPEGYKVSRKEKRNFPLILESPSPNQTSLYFCASSPIGQFQEKLFFGSGTQLSVL.

CDR3 sequence (DNA): TGCGCCAGCAGCTTGGCAGGGGGCGAACAGACCCAGTACTTC. Its translation: CASSLAGGEQTQYF. V is TRBV5-1 and J is TRBJ2-5; 8 nucleotides agree with TRBD1. The CDR3 has 14 amino acids. Germline values: CDR1 SGHRS, CDR2 YFSETQ. Unmatched junction bases numbered 4, after V lost 0 bases and J lost 6 bases.

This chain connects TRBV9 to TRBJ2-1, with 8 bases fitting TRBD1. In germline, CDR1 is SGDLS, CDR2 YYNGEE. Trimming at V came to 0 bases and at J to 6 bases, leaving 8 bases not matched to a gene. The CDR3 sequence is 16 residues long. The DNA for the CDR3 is TGTGCCAGCAGCGTAGTCGGAACAGGGGGGTCCAATGAGCAGTTCTTC. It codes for CASSVVGTGGSNEQFF.

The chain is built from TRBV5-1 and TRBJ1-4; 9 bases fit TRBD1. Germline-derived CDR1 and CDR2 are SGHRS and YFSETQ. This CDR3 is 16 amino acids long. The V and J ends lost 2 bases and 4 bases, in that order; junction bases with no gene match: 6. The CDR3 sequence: CASSLTRTGDNEKLFF. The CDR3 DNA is TGCGCCAGCAGCTTAACTCGGACAGGGGATAATGAAAAACTGTTTTTT.

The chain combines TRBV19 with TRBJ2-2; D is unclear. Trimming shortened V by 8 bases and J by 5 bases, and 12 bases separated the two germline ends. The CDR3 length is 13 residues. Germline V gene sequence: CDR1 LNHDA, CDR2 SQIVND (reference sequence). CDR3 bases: TGTGCCAGTTTGAAGTGGGTGACCGGGGAGCTGTTTTTT. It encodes CASLKWVTGELFF.

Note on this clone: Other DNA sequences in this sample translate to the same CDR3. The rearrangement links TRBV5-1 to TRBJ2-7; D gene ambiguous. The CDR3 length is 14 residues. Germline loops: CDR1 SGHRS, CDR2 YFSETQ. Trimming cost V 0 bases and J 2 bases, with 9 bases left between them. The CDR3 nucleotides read TGCGCCAGCAGCTTGGTACCAGGCCCCTACGAGCAGTACTTC. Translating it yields CASSLVPGPYEQYF.

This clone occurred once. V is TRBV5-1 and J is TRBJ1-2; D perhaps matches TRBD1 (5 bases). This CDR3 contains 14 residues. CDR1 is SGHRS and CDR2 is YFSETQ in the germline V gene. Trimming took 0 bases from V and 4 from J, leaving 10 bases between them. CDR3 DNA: TGCGCCAGCAGCTTGGTCCAGGGCGTCTATGGCTACACCTTC. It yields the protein CASSLVQGVYGYTF. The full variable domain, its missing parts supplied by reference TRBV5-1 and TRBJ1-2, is KAGVTQTPRYLIKTRGQQVTLSCSPISGHRSVSWYQQTPGQGLQFLFEYFSETQRNKGNFPGRFSGRQFSNSRSEMNVSTLELGDSALYLCASSLVQGVYGYTFGSGTRLTVV.

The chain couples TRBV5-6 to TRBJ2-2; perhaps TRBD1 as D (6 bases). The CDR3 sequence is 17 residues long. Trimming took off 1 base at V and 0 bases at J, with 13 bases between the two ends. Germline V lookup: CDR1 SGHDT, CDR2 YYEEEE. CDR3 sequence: CASSLFGGAANTGELFF. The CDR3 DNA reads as TGTGCCAGCAGCTTGTTTGGGGGCGCAGCGAACACCGGGGAGCTGTTTTTT.

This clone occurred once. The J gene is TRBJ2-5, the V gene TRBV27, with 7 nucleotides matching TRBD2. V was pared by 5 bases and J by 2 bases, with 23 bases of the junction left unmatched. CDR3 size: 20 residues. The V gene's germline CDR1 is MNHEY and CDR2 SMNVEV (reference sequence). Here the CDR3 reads CASSELTPRTSPVGQETQYF. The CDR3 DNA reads TGTGCCAGCAGTGAATTAACCCCTCGGACTAGTCCTGTAGGGCAAGAGACCCAGTACTTC.

The CDR3, as DNA: TGTGCCAGCAGCTTAGGGGGAGACTATGGCTACACCTTC. As protein: CASSLGGDYGYTF. V gene TRBV7-9 combines with J gene TRBJ1-2; no firm D call. CDR1 SEHNR and CDR2 FQNEAQ come from the germline V gene (reference sequence). The CDR3 spans 13 residues. Trimming removed 1 base at V and 3 bases at J, with 6 bases between.

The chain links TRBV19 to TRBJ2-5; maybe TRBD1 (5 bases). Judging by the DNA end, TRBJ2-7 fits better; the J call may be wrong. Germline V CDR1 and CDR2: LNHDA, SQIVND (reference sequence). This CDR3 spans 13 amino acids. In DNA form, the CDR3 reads TGTGCCAGTAGCCGACAGATAACCTACGAGCAGTACTTC. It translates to CASSRQITYEQYF.

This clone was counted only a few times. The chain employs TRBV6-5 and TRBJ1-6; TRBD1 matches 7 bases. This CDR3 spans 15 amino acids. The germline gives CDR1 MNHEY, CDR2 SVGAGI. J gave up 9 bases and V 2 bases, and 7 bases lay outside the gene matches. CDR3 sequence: CASSYETGSLSPLHF. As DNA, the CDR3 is TGTGCCAGCAGTTACGAGACAGGGAGTCTTTCACCCCTCCACTTT.

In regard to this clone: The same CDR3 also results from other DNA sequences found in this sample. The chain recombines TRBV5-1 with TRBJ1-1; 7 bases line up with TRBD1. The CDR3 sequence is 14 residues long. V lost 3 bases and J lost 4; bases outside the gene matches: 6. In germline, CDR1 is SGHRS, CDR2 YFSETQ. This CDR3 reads CASSYDRVGTEAFF. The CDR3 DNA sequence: TGCGCCAGCAGCTATGACAGGGTGGGCACTGAAGCTTTCTTT.

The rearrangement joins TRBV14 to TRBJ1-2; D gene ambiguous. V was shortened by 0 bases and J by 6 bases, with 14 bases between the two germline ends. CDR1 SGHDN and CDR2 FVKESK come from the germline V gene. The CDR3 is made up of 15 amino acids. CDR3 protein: CASSQDMGSFNGYTF. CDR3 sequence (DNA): TGTGCCAGCAGCCAAGATATGGGTTCGTTCAATGGCTACACCTTC. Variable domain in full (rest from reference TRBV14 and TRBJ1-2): EAGVTQFPSHSVIEKGQTVTLRCDPISGHDNLYWYRRVMGKEIKFLLHFVKESKQDESGMPNNRFLAERTGGTYSTLKVQPAELEDSGVYFCASSQDMGSFNGYTFGSGTRLTVV.

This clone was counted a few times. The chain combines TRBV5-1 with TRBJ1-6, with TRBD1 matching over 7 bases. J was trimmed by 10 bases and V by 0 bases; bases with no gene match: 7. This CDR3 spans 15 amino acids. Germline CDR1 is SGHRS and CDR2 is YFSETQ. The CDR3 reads CASSLEQGVASPLHF. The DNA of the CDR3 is TGCGCCAGCAGCTTGGAGCAGGGGGTAGCATCACCCCTCCACTTT. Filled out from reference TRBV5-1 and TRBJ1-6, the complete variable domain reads KAGVTQTPRYLIKTRGQQVTLSCSPISGHRSVSWYQQTPGQGLQFLFEYFSETQRNKGNFPGRFSGRQFSNSRSEMNVSTLELGDSALYLCASSLEQGVASPLHFGNGTRLTVT.

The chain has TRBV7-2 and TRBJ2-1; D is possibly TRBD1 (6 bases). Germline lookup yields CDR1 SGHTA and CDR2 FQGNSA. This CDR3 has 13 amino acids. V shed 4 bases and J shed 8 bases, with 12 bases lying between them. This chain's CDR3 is CASSSNRVDEQFF. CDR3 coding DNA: TGTGCCAGCAGCTCAAACAGGGTCGATGAGCAGTTCTTC.

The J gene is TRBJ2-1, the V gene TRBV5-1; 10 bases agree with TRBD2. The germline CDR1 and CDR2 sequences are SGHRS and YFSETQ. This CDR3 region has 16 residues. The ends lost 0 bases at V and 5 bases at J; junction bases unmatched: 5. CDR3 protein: CASSLAQLAGHNEQFF. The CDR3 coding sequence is TGCGCCAGCAGCTTGGCGCAACTAGCGGGGCACAATGAGCAGTTCTTC.

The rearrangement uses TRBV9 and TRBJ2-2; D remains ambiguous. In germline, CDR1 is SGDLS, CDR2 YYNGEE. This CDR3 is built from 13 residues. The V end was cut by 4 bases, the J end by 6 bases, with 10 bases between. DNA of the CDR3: TGTGCCAGCAGCCTCCTTCAGGCCGGGGAGCTGTTTTTT. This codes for CASSLLQAGELFF.

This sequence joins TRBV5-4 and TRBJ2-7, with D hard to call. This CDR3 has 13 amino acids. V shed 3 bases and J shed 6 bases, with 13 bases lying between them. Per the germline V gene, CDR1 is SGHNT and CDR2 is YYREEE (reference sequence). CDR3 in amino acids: CASSSGPPSEQYF. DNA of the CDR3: TGTGCCAGCAGCTCCGGACCCCCCAGCGAGCAGTACTTC.

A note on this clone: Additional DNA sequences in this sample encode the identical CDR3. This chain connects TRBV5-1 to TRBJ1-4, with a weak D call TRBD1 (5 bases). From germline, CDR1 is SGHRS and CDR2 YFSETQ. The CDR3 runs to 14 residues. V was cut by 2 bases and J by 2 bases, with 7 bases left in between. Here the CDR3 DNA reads TGCGCCAGCAGCTTTGGGGGGACTAATGAAAAACTGTTTTTT. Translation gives CASSFGGTNEKLFF.

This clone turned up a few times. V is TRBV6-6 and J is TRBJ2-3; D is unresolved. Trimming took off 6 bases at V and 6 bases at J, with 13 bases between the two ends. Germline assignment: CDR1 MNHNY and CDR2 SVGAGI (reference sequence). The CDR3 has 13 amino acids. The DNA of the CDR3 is TGTGCCAGCAGGTTCGCAGGTTCGGATACGCAGTATTTT. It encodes CASRFAGSDTQYF.